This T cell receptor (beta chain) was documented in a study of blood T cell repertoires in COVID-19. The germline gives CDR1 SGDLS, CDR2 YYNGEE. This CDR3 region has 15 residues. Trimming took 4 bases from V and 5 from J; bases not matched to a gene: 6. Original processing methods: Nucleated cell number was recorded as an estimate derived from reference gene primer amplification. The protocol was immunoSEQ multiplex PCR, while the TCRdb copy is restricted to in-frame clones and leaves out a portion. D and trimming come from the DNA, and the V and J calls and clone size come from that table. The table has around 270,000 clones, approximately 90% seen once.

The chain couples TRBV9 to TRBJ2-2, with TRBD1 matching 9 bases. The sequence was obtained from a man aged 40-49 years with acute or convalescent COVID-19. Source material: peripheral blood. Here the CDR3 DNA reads TGTGCCAGCAGCCCTACAGGGGGCACGACCGGGGAGCTGTTTTTT. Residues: CASSPTGGTTGELFF.